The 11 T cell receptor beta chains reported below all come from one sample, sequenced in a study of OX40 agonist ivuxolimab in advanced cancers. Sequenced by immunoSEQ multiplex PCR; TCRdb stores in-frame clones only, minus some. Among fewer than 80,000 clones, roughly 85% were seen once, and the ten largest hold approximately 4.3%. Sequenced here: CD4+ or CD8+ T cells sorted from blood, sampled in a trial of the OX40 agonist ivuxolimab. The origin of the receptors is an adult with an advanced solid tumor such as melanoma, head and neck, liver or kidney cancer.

In DNA, the CDR3 is TGTGCCAGCAGTCCCCGGGACAGGGGTTCCACTGAAGCTTTCTTT. Translating gives CASSPRDRGSTEAFF. The chain couples TRBV6-1 to TRBJ1-1; 10 bases line up with TRBD1. V was clipped by 5 bases and J by 4 bases; unmatched bases: 7. The CDR3 sequence is 15 residues long. Germline lookup yields CDR1 MNHNS and CDR2 SASEGT.

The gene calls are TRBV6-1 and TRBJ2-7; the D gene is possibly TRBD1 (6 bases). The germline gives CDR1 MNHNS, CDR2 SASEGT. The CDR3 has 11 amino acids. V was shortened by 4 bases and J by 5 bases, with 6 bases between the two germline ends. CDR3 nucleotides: TGTGCCAGCAGTGGGGGGCACGAGCAGTACTTC. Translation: CASSGGHEQYF.

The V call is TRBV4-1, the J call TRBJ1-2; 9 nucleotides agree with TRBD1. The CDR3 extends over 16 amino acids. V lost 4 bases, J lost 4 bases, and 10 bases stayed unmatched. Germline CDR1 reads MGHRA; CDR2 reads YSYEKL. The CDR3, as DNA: TGCGCCAGCAGCCTCGGACAGGGGTTCGAAAGCTATGGCTACACCTTC. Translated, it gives CASSLGQGFESYGYTF.

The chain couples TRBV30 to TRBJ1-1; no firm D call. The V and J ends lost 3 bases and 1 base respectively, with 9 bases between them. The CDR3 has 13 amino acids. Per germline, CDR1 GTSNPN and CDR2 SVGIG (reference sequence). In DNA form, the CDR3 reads TGTGCCTGGAGCGCCATGACGAACACTGAAGCTTTCTTT. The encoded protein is CAWSAMTNTEAFF.

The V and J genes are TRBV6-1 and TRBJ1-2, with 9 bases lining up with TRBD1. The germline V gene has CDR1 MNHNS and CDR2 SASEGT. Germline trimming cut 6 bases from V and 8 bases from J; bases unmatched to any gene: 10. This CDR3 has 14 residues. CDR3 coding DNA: TGTGCCAGCAGGGTCTCCGGGACAGGGAGCGGCTACACCTTC. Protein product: CASRVSGTGSGYTF.

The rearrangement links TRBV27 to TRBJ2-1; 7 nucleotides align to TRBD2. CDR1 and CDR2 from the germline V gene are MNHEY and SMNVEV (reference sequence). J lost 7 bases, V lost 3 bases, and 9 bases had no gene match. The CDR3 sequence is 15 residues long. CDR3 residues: CASSLIGGSENEQFF. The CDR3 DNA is TGTGCCAGCAGTTTGATAGGCGGGAGTGAGAATGAGCAGTTCTTC.

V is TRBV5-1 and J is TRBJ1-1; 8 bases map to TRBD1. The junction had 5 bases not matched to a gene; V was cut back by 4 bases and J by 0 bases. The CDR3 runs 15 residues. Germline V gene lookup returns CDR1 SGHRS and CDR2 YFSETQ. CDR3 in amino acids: CASSKTGALNTEAFF. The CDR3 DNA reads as TGCGCCAGCAGCAAGACAGGGGCGCTGAACACTGAAGCTTTCTTT. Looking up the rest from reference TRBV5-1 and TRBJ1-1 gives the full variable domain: KAGVTQTPRYLIKTRGQQVTLSCSPISGHRSVSWYQQTPGQGLQFLFEYFSETQRNKGNFPGRFSGRQFSNSRSEMNVSTLELGDSALYLCASSKTGALNTEAFFGQGTRLTVV.

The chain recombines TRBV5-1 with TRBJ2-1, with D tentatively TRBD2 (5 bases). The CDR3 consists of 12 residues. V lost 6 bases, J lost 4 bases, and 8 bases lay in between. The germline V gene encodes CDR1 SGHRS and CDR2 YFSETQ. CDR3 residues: CASTEDYNEQFF. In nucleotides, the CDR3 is TGCGCCAGCACGGAGGATTACAATGAGCAGTTCTTC.

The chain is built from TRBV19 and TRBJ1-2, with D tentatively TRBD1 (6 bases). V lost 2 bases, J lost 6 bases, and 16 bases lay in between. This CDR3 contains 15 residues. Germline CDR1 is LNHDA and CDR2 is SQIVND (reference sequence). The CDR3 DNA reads TGTGCCAGTAGTATAAGAGGACAGCCTTCCAATGGCTACACCTTC. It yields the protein CASSIRGQPSNGYTF.

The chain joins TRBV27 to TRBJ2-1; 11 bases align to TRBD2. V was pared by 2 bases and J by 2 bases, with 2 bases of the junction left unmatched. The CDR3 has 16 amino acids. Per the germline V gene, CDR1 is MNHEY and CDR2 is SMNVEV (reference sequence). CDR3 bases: TGTGCCAGCAGTTTACTAGCGGGGGGCCCCTACAATGAGCAGTTCTTC. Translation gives CASSLLAGGPYNEQFF.

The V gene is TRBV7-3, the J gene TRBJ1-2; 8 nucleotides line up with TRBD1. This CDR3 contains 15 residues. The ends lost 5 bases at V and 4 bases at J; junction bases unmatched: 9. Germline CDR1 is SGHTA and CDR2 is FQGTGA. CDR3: CASSPSTGAAYGYTF. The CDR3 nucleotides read TGTGCCAGCAGCCCTTCGACAGGGGCCGCCTATGGCTACACCTTC. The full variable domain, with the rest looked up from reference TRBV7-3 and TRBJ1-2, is GAGVSQTPSNKVTEKGKYVELRCDPISGHTALYWYRQSLGQGPEFLIYFQGTGAADDSGLPNDRFFAVRPEGSVSTLKIQRTERGDSAVYLCASSPSTGAAYGYTFGSGTRLTVV.